Each of the 9 T cell receptor beta chains below was sequenced from the same sample in a study of T cells in Graves' hyperthyroidism and ophthalmopathy. Amplified TCR beta CDR3 regions derived from RNA transcripts. The TCR CDR3 first-round RT-PCR relied on the HTBI primer set. TCRdb fed the multiplex PCR reads into MiXCR, producing one record per CDR3 protein. Of a few hundred thousand distinct CDR3 sequences in the sample, 46% were seen once. The specimen was peripheral blood or thyroid tissue (not recorded which). The receptor set was obtained from a woman between 18 and 30 years old with Graves' hyperthyroidism.

Notes on this clonotype: A junction boundary mismatches the germline segment, possibly from a read error. The J gene is TRBJ1-1, the V gene TRBV7-9; D is undetermined. CDR1 and CDR2 (germline): SEHNR, FQNEAQ (reference sequence). CDR3 length: 14 amino acids. CDR3 protein: CASSRDILNTEAFF. CDR3 sequence (DNA): TGCGCCAGCAGTCGAGACATTTTGAACACTGAAGCTTTCTTT.

This clonotype was seen at least ten times. It may be a read error: a sequence one base away is much more abundant. The rearrangement links TRBV6-5 to TRBJ1-6; no firm D call. From germline, CDR1 is MNHEY and CDR2 SVGAGI. The ends were cut back, 2 bases at V and 0 bases at J, with 2 bases in the middle. This CDR3 is built from 14 residues. This CDR3 reads CASSYSSYNSPLHF. CDR3 bases: TGTGCCAGCAGTTACAGCTCCTATAATTCACCCCTCCACTTT.

The CDR3: CASSFLHNEQFF. CDR3 sequence (DNA): TGTGCCAGCAGTTTCCTCCACAATGAGCAGTTCTTC. The chain links TRBV12-3 or TRBV12-4 to TRBJ2-5; D not certain. The DNA end is more similar to TRBJ2-1, so the J call may be wrong. The CDR3 contains 12 residues.

V is TRBV11-1 and J is TRBJ1-5, with 8 bases aligning to TRBD1. This CDR3 contains 17 residues. With 2 bases clipped from V and 2 bases from J, the junction kept 8 bases outside the gene matches. Germline V gives CDR1 SGHAT, CDR2 FQDESV (reference sequence). CDR3 bases: TGTGCCAGCAGCTTAAGGGGGACAGGATGGGGCAATCAGCCCCAGCATTTT. Translation gives CASSLRGTGWGNQPQHF.

There are many counts of this clonotype. This chain connects TRBV7-9 to TRBJ1-1; the D gene is possibly TRBD1 (5 bases). V gave up 6 bases and J gave up 5 bases, with 16 bases separating them. CDR1 SEHNR and CDR2 FQNEAQ come from the germline V gene (reference sequence). This CDR3 is built from 14 residues. The CDR3 protein is CASRVGYEGTEAFF. CDR3 coding DNA: TGTGCCAGCAGGGTTGGTTATGAGGGGACTGAAGCTTTCTTT.

The count of this clonotype is one. This chain uses TRBV24-1 with TRBJ1-6; D remains ambiguous. Trimming removed 7 bases from V and 7 bases from J, with 10 bases in between. Looked up from germline, CDR1 is KGHDR and CDR2 is SFDVKD. The length of the CDR3 is 13 residues. CDR3 DNA sequence: TGTGCCACCAGGGGGTTGAACAATTCACCCCTCCACTTT. Its protein is CATRGLNNSPLHF.

This clonotype was counted once. A read error may explain this, as a much larger clone is one base away. This chain links TRBV24-1 with TRBJ2-7; TRBD2 might be the D (5 bases). V was trimmed by 9 bases and J by 5 bases, leaving 16 bases between them. This CDR3 has 13 amino acids. Germline values: CDR1 KGHDR, CDR2 SFDVKD. CDR3: CATRRSSIHEQYF. CDR3 sequence (DNA): TGTGCCACCCGACGGTCTAGCATCCACGAGCAGTACTTC.

This clonotype was observed at least ten times. CDR3 sequence: CAGGDDNQPQHF. CDR3 nucleotides: TGTGCCGGGGGGGATGACAATCAGCCCCAGCATTTT. The rearrangement joins TRBV7-9 to TRBJ1-5; D is perhaps TRBD1 (5 bases). Germline V gene sequence: CDR1 SEHNR, CDR2 FQNEAQ (reference sequence). The CDR3 length is 12 residues. With 11 bases removed from V and 3 bases from J, the gap between germline ends came to 11 bases.

CDR3 in amino acids: CASSLTSGNTGAYEQYF. DNA for the CDR3: TGTGCCAGCAGCTTAACTAGCGGGAATACAGGGGCCTACGAGCAGTACTTC. The chain combines TRBV7-9 with TRBJ2-7, with 10 bases fitting TRBD2. Trimming at V came to 2 bases and at J to 2 bases, leaving 9 bases not matched to a gene. This CDR3 spans 17 amino acids. Germline V CDR1 and CDR2: SEHNR, FQNEAQ (reference sequence). Full variable domain (missing parts from reference TRBV7-9 and TRBJ2-7): DTGVSQNPRHKITKRGQNVTFRCDPISEHNRLYWYRQTLGQGPEFLTYFQNEAQLEKSRLLSDRFSAERPKGSFSTLEIQRTEQGDSAMYLCASSLTSGNTGAYEQYFGPGTRLTVT.